These T cell receptor beta chains were read from a single sample in a study of blood T cells in healthy people across ages. TCRdb independently ran MiXCR on the 5' RACE reads; one entry per CDR3 protein. Of about 780,000 distinct CDR3 sequences listed, about half are singletons. Sequencing was performed on blood. These receptors were taken from a man at least 80 years old in good health. Each CDR3 is given with its conserved first and last residue. A D gene is named only where the DNA matches it firmly. Some rows have no size entry. The others give once, few or many, or a class for an expanded clone.

TGCAGTGCACGAAGAGCGGGTAAAGAGACCCAGTACTTC	CSARRAGKETQYF	-	TRBV20-1	-	TRBJ2-5
TGTGCCAGCAGCGGAGGGACTAGCGGGGGGAGCTCCTACAATGAGCAGTTCTTC	CASSGGTSGGSSYNEQFF	-	TRBV25-1	TRBD2	TRBJ2-1
TGTGCCATCAGTGCTTGGGGGAACGAGCAGTACTTC	CAISAWGNEQYF	many	TRBV10-3	-	TRBJ2-7
TGTGCCAGCAGCGTAGCTGACGAAAATCAGCCCCAGCATTTT	CASSVADENQPQHF	-	TRBV9	-	TRBJ1-5
TGTGCCAGCACCCCGACTAGCGGGAGTCGGAAAGATACGCAGTATTTT	CASTPTSGSRKDTQYF	few	TRBV27	TRBD2	TRBJ2-3
TGTGCCAGCAGCTCCCTAACGGAACCCTCCTACGAGCAGTACTTC	CASSSLTEPSYEQYF	few	TRBV13	-	TRBJ2-7
TGCAGTGCTGTGCGGGGACAGGGGGCGTTCGAGCAGTACTTC	CSAVRGQGAFEQYF	-	TRBV20-1	TRBD1	TRBJ2-7
TGTGCCAGCAGCTCACCGGGACAGGGAGACGAGCAGTACTTC	CASSSPGQGDEQYF	few	TRBV7-6	TRBD1	TRBJ2-7
TGTGCCAGCAGTCCACAGGGGGCTCTCACCGGGGAGCTGTTTTTT	CASSPQGALTGELFF	-	TRBV12-3/TRBV12-4	TRBD1	TRBJ2-2
TGTGCCAGCAGTGGAATAGCGAGAGGTAGCACAGATACGCAGTATTTT	CASSGIARGSTDTQYF	once	TRBV12-3/TRBV12-4	-	TRBJ2-3
TGTGCCAGCACCCAAGACTCATGGGAGCTGTTTTTT	CASTQDSWELFF	-	TRBV11-2	-	TRBJ2-2
TGCAGTGCTAAAGGACAGGGGGCTCGTAATAATGAAAAACTGTTTTTT	CSAKGQGARNNEKLFF	-	TRBV20-1	TRBD1	TRBJ1-4
TGTGCCAGCAGCCGCTACTCGACAGGGGGCATGAACACTGAAGCTTTCTTT	CASSRYSTGGMNTEAFF	-	TRBV6-1	TRBD1	TRBJ1-1
TGTGCCAGCAGCCGTCTTCGGGACACAGATACGCAGTATTTT	CASSRLRDTDTQYF	-	TRBV6-1	-	TRBJ2-3
TGCAGTGCCCGGACAGGGGCCCTAAGAGAGACCCAGTACTTC	CSARTGALRETQYF	few	TRBV20-1	TRBD1	TRBJ2-5
TGCAGCGTTGAAAGAGCGGGAGGTTACAATGAGCAGTTCTTC	CSVERAGGYNEQFF	many	TRBV29-1	TRBD2	TRBJ2-1
TGCGCCAGCAGCCAAGATAGGGCCAATTTCCAAGAGACCCAGTACTTC	CASSQDRANFQETQYF	-	TRBV4-3	-	TRBJ2-5
TGTGCCAGCAGCGTCGGGACTGGGGCCAACGTCCTGACTTTC	CASSVGTGANVLTF	-	TRBV7-2	-	TRBJ2-6
TGCGCCAGCAGCTCCGCGGGCGGGAGCACAGATACGCAGTATTTT	CASSSAGGSTDTQYF	few	TRBV5-1	-	TRBJ2-3
TGTGCCACCAGCAGAGGACATAGGACTAGCGGGGGGGCCTTCCAAGAGACCCAGTACTTC	CATSRGHRTSGGAFQETQYF	-	TRBV15	TRBD2	TRBJ2-5
TGTGCCAGCAACCCCTCGACAGGGACCTACGAGCAGTACTTC	CASNPSTGTYEQYF	once	TRBV6-1	TRBD1	TRBJ2-7
TGTGCCATCAGAGCGGGTTCCGGGGAGCTGTTTTTT	CAIRAGSGELFF	many	TRBV10-3	-	TRBJ2-2
TGCAGTGCTAGAGTAGCGGGGTCTAGCGCAGATACGCAGTATTTT	CSARVAGSSADTQYF	-	TRBV20-1	TRBD2	TRBJ2-3
TGTGCCAGCTGCCAGGGCTCCCAAACGGGTGAGCAGTACTTC	CASCQGSQTGEQYF	-	TRBV2	-	TRBJ2-7
TGTGCCAGCAGCCGACAGACTAGCGGGAGCAATGAGCAGTTCTTC	CASSRQTSGSNEQFF	-	TRBV11-2	TRBD2	TRBJ2-1
TGCAGCGGTGGGGACTATCGCGGTGCAGATACGCAGTATTTT	CSGGDYRGADTQYF	-	TRBV29-1	TRBD2	TRBJ2-3
TGCGCCAGCAGCCTCCTGGGAGGGGTTGGTCAGCCCCAGCATTTT	CASSLLGGVGQPQHF	-	TRBV4-1	-	TRBJ1-5
TGTGCCACCTCTGAGGGTGGGCCCTACGAGCAGTACTTC	CATSEGGPYEQYF	-	TRBV24-1	-	TRBJ2-7
TGTGCCAGCAGTGCCCGCTGGGGCGACGAGCAGTACTTC	CASSARWGDEQYF	few	TRBV6-1	-	TRBJ2-7
TGTGCCAGCAGCTATCCAGGGGGCTTGCCTTCACCCCCCCACTTT	CASSYPGGLPSPPHF	-	TRBV7-9	TRBD1	TRBJ1-6
TGTGCCAGCTCACCACCGGCCTATGGCTACACCTTC	CASSPPAYGYTF	few	TRBV18	-	TRBJ1-2
TGTGCCAGCAGCTTTGAGACAGGGCGCAATGAGCAGTTCTTC	CASSFETGRNEQFF	-	TRBV7-8	TRBD1	TRBJ2-1
TGTGCCAGCAGCAACGTCGTAGAGGTGACAGATACGCAGTATTTT	CASSNVVEVTDTQYF	few	TRBV7-2	-	TRBJ2-3
TGTGCCAGCAGCCAACGGACTAGCGGGGGCTCTGGGGCCAACGTCCTGACTTTC	CASSQRTSGGSGANVLTF	-	TRBV4-2	TRBD2	TRBJ2-6
TGTGCCAGCAGTAGGGATCTAGAAGATACGCAGTATTTT	CASSRDLEDTQYF	-	TRBV12-3/TRBV12-4	-	TRBJ2-3
TGTGCCAGCAAGGGCTGGACTAGCGGGAGGGCCAACTACAATGAGCAGTTCTTC	CASKGWTSGRANYNEQFF	few	TRBV6-1	TRBD2	TRBJ2-1
TGCAGTGCCACTCCGGCGCGGGAGGGCCCTGGTGATACGCAGTATTTT	CSATPAREGPGDTQYF	many	TRBV20-1	TRBD2	TRBJ2-3
TGTGCCAGCAGTTTAGGATACTCGGAGGACACTGAAGCTTTCTTT	CASSLGYSEDTEAFF	-	TRBV12-3/TRBV12-4	-	TRBJ1-1
TGTGCCAGCAGCCAAGGGACTAGCGGGGTTTATGAGCAGTTCTTC	CASSQGTSGVYEQFF	-	TRBV4-2	TRBD2	TRBJ2-1
TGTGCCAGCAGCTCTCAGGGCTATCTACAGTTCTTC	CASSSQGYLQFF	-	TRBV3-1	-	TRBJ2-1
TGTGCCAGCAGCCGAGGGGACCCCTACGAGCAGTACTTC	CASSRGDPYEQYF	-	TRBV13	-	TRBJ2-7
TGTGCCAGCAGGGGGGCGGGTCGCGTAGAGTACTTC	CASRGAGRVEYF	-	TRBV27	-	TRBJ2-7
TGCGCCAGCAGCCAAGACTTTAGGGGCGGGGAAGAGACCCAGTACTTC	CASSQDFRGGEETQYF	-	TRBV4-3	-	TRBJ2-5
TGTGCCAGTAGTATATTACTAGCGGGATCGTACAATGAGCAGTTCTTC	CASSILLAGSYNEQFF	few	TRBV19	TRBD2	TRBJ2-1
TGCAGTGCTAGATCCCTAGCTCGAGTGACAGATACGCAGTATTTT	CSARSLARVTDTQYF	few	TRBV20-1	-	TRBJ2-3
TGTGCCAGCAGCCAAGAACGGACGGGGGGAGAGACCCAGTACTTC	CASSQERTGGETQYF	few	TRBV4-2	TRBD2	TRBJ2-5
TGCAGTGCCGCCCGGGGGATCAGCAATCAGCCCCAGCATTTT	CSAARGISNQPQHF	-	TRBV20-1	-	TRBJ1-5
TGTGCCAGCAGCCAAACCCCGGGACTAGCAGTCACAGATACGCAGTATTTT	CASSQTPGLAVTDTQYF	-	TRBV3-1	TRBD2	TRBJ2-3
TGTGCCAGCACCGTGTGGGGGGGGGATGGCTACACCTTC	CASTVWGGDGYTF	-	TRBV28	-	TRBJ1-2